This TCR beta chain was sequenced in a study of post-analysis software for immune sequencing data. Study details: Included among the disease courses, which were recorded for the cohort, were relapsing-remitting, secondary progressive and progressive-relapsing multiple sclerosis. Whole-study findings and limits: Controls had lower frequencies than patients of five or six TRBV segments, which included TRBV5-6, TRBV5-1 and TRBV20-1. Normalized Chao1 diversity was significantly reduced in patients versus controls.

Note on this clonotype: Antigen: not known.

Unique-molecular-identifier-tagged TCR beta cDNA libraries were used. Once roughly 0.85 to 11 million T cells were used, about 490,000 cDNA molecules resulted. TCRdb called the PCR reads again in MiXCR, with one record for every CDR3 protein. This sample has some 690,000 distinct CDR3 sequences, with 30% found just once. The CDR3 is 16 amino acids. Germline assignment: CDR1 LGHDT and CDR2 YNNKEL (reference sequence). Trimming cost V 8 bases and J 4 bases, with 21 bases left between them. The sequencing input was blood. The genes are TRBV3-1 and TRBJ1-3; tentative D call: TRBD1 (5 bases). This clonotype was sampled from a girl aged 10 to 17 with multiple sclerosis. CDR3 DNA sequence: TGTGCCAGCGGGGGAGCCGGGACCTTAGGAGGAAACACCATATATTTT. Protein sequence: CASGGAGTLGGNTIYF.